The T cell receptor beta chain described here comes from a study of T cells in narcolepsy (dated by TCRdb to 2016 to 2019). Notes on the research overall: The study enrolled patients with narcolepsy type 1 or type 2 (NT1, NT2) together with healthy control donors. The study sought autoreactive T cells targeting hypocretin neuron self-antigens (hypocretin, TRIB2) in narcolepsy patients, using TCR Vbeta sequencing to track clonotypes in blood and CSF. Paper-wide results and their limitations: According to the report, autoreactive clonotypes were detected serially in the blood of the same patients and of different patients, but not in healthy controls. No sequences matching autoreactive T cell clones were contained in some blood memory CD4+ repertoires from patients and controls. Patients and controls had comparable numbers of sequenced blood memory CD4+ clonotypes, averaging about 40,000 and 33,000, respectively. In plots comparing CSF and blood CD4+ T cell clonotypes from the same patient, HCRT-specific and TRIB2-specific autoreactive clonotypes were highlighted.

A word on this clone: Its cognate antigen has yet to be identified. Per-base qualities were not stored, and no clone one base away is much larger.

Memory CD4+ T cells were sorted ex vivo from peripheral blood of narcolepsy patients and healthy controls for TCR Vbeta sequencing. Trimming takes 2 bases from V and 1 base from J, and the germline ends sit 11 bases apart. CDR1 and CDR2, looked up from the germline V gene (reference sequence), are LNHNV and YYDKDF. Inclusive of the bounding cysteine and phenylalanine, the CDR3 is 15 residues long. The sequence is cut down to CDR3 DNA, 45 bases in frame from base 1. The library was produced with the immunoSEQ multiplex PCR assay. Sourced from immuneACCESS, this table was stored by TCRdb with only in-frame sequences that have V and J called. A share of the clones is absent; for the studies checked, an unresolved V gene accounts for under half, and the remainder has no known explanation. The sample contains some 23,000 clones, about 83% of them found a single time. Of the sample, about 1.3% falls within the top ten clones.

The source is a human donor with narcolepsy. The sample was CD45RA- memory CD4+ T cells from PBMCs. According to the study, the label for this sample's cell subset or site signals: memory T cells sorted ex vivo from peripheral blood. The V and J genes are TRBV15 and TRBJ1-1; the D gene identity is not certain. At the DNA level, the sequence is TGTGCCACCAGCAGACCCCCCCTAAAGAACACTGAAGCTTTCTTT. This encodes CATSRPPLKNTEAFF.